This T cell receptor (beta chain) was documented in a study of T-cell reconstitution after alpha-beta-depleted transplantation in children. Preparation of the TCRbeta library used unique molecular identifiers. TCRdb reanalysed the PCR reads using MiXCR and keeps one entry per CDR3 protein. This table has 450,000 to 550,000 distinct CDR3 sequences, 9.5% to 12% appearing once. The CDR3 consists of 13 residues. In germline, CDR1 is WNHNN, CDR2 SYGVQD (reference sequence). Trimming removed 6 bases at V and 2 bases at J, with 7 bases between. This clonotype was observed a handful of times. The V gene is TRBV10-1, the J gene TRBJ2-2; no firm D call. The TCR was taken from a female patient younger than 10 who had a stem cell transplant for aplastic anemia, so the T cells may come from the graft donor. The sequenced sample was PBMCs, mostly from graft donor cells, obtained 180 days after TCRalphabeta/CD19-depleted stem cell transplant. CDR3 in DNA: TGCGCCAGCAGGAGCAGTAACACCGGGGAGCTGTTTTTT. Its translation: CASRSSNTGELFF.